One and the same sample provided the 4 T cell receptor beta chains below, sequenced in a study of PD-L1 blockade in urothelial cancer (TCRdb year 2017). The time point label on this specimen signifies: pretreatment peripheral blood. Library prep was done by the immunoSEQ multiplex PCR assay. Entries here come from immuneACCESS through TCRdb and include only in-frame sequences with V and J called. Some clones fail to appear in such tables; in the studies checked, an unresolved V gene covers under half of the shortfall, and the cause of the remainder is unknown. Within this sample are approximately 94,000 clones, with around 87% of them counted one time only. The ten largest clones capture about 2% of the sample. Sequences were derived from PBMCs, sampled around atezolizumab (anti-PD-L1) treatment. These receptors all stem from a man aged 55 to 70 with urothelial cancer.

This chain connects TRBV18 to TRBJ2-3; D perhaps matches TRBD2 (5 bases). V gave up 6 bases and J gave up 2 bases, with 15 bases separating them. Germline V gene lookup returns CDR1 KGHSH and CDR2 LQKENI. The CDR3 runs to 15 residues. The CDR3 DNA is TGTGCCAGCTCGACCATAGGCGGGTCCACAGATACGCAGTATTTT. It translates to CASSTIGGSTDTQYF.

This clone came up once. This sample also contains other DNA sequences that code for the same CDR3. The chain is built from TRBV30 and TRBJ2-7; D ambiguous. Between the trimmed V and J ends, which lost 0 bases and 3 bases, there was a span of 6 bases. This CDR3 is 12 amino acids long. From germline, CDR1 is GTSNPN and CDR2 SVGIG (reference sequence). The CDR3 spells CAWSVLSYEQYF. The CDR3 region has the DNA TGTGCCTGGAGTGTTCTGAGCTACGAGCAGTACTTC.

This clone was seen a handful of times. CDR3 coding DNA: TGTGCCACCAGCAGAGATCGAGGCAGCTTCTACACCTTC. Amino acids: CATSRDRGSFYTF. This chain links TRBV15 with TRBJ1-2; D is unresolved. This CDR3 has 13 amino acids. The germline V gene has CDR1 LNHNV and CDR2 YYDKDF (reference sequence). V dropped 0 bases and J dropped 10 bases, with 12 bases sitting between them.

The V call is TRBV5-1, the J call TRBJ2-5; the match to TRBD2 covers 7 bases. Germline-derived CDR1 and CDR2 are SGHRS and YFSETQ. The CDR3 contains 15 residues. Trimming at V came to 3 bases and at J to 2 bases, leaving 7 bases not matched to a gene. The CDR3 here is CASSSSGGVQETQYF. The CDR3 coding sequence is TGCGCCAGCAGCTCCTCTGGGGGGGTTCAAGAGACCCAGTACTTC. The full variable domain, its missing parts supplied by reference TRBV5-1 and TRBJ2-5, is KAGVTQTPRYLIKTRGQQVTLSCSPISGHRSVSWYQQTPGQGLQFLFEYFSETQRNKGNFPGRFSGRQFSNSRSEMNVSTLELGDSALYLCASSSSGGVQETQYFGPGTRLLVL.